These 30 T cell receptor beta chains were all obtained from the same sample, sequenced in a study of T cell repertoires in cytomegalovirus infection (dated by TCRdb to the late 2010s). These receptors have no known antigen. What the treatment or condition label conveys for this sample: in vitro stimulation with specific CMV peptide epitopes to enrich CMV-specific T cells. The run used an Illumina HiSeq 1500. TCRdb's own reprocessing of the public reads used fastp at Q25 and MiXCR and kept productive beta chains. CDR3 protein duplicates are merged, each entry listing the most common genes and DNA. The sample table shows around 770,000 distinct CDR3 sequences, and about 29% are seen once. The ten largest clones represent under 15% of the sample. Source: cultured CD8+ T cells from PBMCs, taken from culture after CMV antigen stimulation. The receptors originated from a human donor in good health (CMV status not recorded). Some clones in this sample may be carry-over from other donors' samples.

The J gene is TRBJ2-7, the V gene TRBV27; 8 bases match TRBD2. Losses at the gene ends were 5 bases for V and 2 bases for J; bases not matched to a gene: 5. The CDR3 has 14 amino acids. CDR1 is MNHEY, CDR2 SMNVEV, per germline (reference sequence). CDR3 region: CASSPLTSAYEQYF. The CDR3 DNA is TGTGCCAGCAGTCCCCTGACTAGCGCCTACGAGCAGTACTTC.

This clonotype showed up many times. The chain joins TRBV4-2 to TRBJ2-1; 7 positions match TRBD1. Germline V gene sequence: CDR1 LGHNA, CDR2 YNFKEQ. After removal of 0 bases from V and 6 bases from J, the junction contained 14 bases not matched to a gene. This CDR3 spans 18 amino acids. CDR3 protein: CASSQEGPGTVGSNEQFF. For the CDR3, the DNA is TGTGCCAGCAGCCAAGAAGGCCCCGGGACAGTAGGGAGCAATGAGCAGTTCTTC.

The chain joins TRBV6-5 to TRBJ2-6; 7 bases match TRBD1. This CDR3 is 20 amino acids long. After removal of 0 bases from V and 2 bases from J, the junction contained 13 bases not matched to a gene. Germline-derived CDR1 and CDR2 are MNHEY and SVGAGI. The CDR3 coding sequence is TGTGCCAGCAGTTACTCGCCTCCGACAGGGATAAAGCCTGGGGCCAACGTCCTGACTTTC. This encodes CASSYSPPTGIKPGANVLTF.

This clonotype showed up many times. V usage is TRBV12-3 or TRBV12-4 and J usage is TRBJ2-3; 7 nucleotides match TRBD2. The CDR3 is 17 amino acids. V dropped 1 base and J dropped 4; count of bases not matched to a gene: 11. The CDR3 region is CASSLEPSGAVADTQYF. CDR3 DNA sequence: TGTGCCAGCAGTTTAGAGCCGAGCGGGGCCGTGGCAGATACGCAGTATTTT.

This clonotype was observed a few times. The CDR3 sequence is CSVDNSYEQYF. The CDR3 DNA reads as TGCAGCGTTGACAACTCCTACGAGCAGTACTTC. The J gene is TRBJ2-7, the V gene TRBV29-1; D is ambiguous. The CDR3 length is 11 residues. V lost 3 bases and J lost 0, with 3 bases in between. Germline V gene lookup returns CDR1 SQVTM and CDR2 ANQGSEA.

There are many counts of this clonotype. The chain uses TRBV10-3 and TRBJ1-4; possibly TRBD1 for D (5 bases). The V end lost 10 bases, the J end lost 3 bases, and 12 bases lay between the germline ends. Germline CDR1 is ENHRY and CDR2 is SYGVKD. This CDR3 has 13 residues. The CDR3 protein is CATLDRPNEKLFF. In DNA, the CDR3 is TGTGCCACCTTAGACAGACCTAATGAAAAACTGTTTTTT.

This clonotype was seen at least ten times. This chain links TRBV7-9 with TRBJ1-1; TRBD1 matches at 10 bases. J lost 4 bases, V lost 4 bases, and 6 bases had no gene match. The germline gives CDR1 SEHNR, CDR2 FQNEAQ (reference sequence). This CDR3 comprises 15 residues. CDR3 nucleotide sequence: TGTGCCAGCAGCTCCCGGGACAGGGGCCTCACTGAAGCTTTCTTT. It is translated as CASSSRDRGLTEAFF.

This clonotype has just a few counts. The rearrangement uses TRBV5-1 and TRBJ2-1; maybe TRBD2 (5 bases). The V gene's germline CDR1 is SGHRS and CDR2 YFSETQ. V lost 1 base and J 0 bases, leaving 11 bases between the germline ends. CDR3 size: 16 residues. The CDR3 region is CASSLRSGSSYNEQFF. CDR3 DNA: TGCGCCAGCAGCTTGAGGAGCGGAAGCTCCTACAATGAGCAGTTCTTC.

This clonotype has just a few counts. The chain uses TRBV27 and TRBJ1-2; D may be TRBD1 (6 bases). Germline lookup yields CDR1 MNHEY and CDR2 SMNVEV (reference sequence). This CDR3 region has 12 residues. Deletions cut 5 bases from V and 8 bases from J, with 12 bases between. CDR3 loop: CASSKDRQGYTF. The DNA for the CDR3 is TGTGCCAGCAGTAAGGACAGACAGGGCTACACCTTC.

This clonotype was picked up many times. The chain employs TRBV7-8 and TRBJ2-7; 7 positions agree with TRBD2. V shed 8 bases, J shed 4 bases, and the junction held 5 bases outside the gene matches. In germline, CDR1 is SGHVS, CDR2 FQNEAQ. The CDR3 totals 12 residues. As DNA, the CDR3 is TGTGCCAGCTTGGGGGGGGGTTACGAGCAGTACTTC. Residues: CASLGGGYEQYF.

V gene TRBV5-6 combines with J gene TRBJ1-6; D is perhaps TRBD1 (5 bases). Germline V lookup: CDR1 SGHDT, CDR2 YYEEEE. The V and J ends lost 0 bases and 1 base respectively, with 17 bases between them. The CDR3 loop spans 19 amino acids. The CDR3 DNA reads TGTGCCAGCAGCTTGGTCCGGGGGTTCCTCGGGTCCTATAATTCACCCCTCCACTTT. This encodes CASSLVRGFLGSYNSPLHF.

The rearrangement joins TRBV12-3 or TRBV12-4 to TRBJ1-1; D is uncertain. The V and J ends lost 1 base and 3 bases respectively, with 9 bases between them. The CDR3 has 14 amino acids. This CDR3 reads CASSLVIQDTEAFF. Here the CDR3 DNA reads TGTGCCAGCAGTTTAGTGATTCAGGACACTGAAGCTTTCTTT.

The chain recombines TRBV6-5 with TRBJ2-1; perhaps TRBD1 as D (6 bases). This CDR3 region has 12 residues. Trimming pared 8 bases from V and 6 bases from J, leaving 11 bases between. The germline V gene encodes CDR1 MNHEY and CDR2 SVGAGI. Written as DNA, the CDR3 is TGTGCCAGCGGAAAAGGGGGCAATGAGCAGTTCTTC. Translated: CASGKGGNEQFF.

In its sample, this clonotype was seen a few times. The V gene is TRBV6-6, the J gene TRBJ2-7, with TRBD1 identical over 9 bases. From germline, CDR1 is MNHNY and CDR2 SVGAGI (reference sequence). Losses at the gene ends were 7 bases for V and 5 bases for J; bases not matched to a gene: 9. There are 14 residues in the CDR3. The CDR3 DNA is TGTGCCAGCATGGGACAGGGCTTTTTGCACGAGCAGTACGTC. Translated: CASMGQGFLHEQYV.

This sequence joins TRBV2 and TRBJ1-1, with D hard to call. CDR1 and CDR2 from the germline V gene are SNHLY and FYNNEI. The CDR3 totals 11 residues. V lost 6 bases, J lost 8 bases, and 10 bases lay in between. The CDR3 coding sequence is TGTGCCAGCAGCGGTAACTCGGAAGCTTTCTTT. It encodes CASSGNSEAFF. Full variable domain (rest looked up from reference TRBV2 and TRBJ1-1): EPEVTQTPSHQVTQMGQEVILRCVPISNHLYFYWYRQILGQKVEFLVSFYNNEISEKSEIFDDQFSVERPDGSNFTLKIRSTKLEDSAMYFCASSGNSEAFFGQGTRLTVV.

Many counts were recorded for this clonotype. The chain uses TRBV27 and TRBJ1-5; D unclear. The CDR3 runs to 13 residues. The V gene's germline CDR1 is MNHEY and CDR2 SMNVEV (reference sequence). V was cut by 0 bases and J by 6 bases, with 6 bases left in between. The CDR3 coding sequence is TGTGCCAGCAGTTTATCGGGAGGTCAGCCCCAGCATTTT. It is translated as CASSLSGGQPQHF.

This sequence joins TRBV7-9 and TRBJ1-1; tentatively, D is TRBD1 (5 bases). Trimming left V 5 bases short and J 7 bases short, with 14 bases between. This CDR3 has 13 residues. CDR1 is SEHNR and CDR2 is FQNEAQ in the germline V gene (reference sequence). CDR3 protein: CASSPGGSDEAFF. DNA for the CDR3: TGTGCCAGCAGCCCCGGGGGAAGTGATGAAGCTTTCTTT.

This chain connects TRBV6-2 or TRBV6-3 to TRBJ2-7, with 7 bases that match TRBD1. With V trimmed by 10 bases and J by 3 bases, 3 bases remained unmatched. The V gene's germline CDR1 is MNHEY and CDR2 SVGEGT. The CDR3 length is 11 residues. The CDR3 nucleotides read TGTGCCACCGCAGGGGGCTACGAGCAGTACGTC. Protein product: CATAGGYEQYV.

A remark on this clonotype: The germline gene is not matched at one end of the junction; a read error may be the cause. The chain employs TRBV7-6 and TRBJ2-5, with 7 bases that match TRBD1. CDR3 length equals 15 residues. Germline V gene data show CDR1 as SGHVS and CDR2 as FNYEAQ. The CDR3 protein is CASSLAQGVGETQYF. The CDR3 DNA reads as TGTGCTAGCAGCTTAGCGCAGGGGGTGGGCGAGACCCAGTACTTC. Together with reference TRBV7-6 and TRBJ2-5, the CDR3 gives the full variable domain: GAGVSQSPRYKVTKRGQDVALRCDPISGHVSLYWYRQALGQGPEFLTYFNYEAQQDKSGLPNDRFSAERPEGSISTLTIQRTEQRDSAMYRCASSLAQGVGETQYFGPGTRLLVL.

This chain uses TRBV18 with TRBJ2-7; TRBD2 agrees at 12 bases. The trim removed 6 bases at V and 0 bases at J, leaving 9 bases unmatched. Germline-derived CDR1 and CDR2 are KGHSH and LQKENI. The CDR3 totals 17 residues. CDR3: CASSLRTSGASSYEQYV. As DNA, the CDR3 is TGTGCCAGCTCTCTTCGGACTAGCGGGGCGAGCTCCTACGAGCAGTACGTC.

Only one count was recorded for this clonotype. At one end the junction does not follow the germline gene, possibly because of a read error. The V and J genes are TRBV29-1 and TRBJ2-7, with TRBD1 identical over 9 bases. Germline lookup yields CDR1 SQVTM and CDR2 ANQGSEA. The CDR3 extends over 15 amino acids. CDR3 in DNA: TGCGGCGTTGACCTGGGACAGGGCAGCTCCTACGAGCAGTACTTC. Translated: CGVDLGQGSSYEQYF.

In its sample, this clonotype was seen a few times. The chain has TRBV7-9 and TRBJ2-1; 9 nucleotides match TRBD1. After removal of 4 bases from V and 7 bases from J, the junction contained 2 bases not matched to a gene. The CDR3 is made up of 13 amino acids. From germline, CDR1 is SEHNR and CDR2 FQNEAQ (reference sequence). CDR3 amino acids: CASSSDRGNEQFF. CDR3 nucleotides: TGTGCCAGCAGCTCGGACAGGGGAAATGAGCAGTTCTTC. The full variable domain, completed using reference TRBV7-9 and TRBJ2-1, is DTGVSQNPRHKITKRGQNVTFRCDPISEHNRLYWYRQTLGQGPEFLTYFQNEAQLEKSRLLSDRFSAERPKGSFSTLEIQRTEQGDSAMYLCASSSDRGNEQFFGPGTRLTVL.

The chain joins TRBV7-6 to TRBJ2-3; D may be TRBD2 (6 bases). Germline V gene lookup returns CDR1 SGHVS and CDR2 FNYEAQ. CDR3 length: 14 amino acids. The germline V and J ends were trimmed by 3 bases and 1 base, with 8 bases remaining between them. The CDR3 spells CASSFQRGTDTQYF. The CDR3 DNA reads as TGTGCCAGCAGCTTTCAGCGGGGCACAGATACGCAGTATTTT.

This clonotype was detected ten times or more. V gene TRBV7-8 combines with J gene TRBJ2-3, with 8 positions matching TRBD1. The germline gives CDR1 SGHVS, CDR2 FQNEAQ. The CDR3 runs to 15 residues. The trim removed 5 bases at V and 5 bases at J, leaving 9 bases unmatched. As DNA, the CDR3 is TGTGCCAGCAGCCAGGCCCCAGGGGGCAGAGATACGCAGTATTTT. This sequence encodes CASSQAPGGRDTQYF.

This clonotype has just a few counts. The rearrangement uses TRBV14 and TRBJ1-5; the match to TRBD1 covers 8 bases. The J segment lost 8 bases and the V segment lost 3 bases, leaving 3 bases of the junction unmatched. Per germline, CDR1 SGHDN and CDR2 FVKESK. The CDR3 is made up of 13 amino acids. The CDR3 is CASSQGQAEPQHF. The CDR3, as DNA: TGTGCCAGCAGCCAGGGACAGGCTGAGCCCCAGCATTTT. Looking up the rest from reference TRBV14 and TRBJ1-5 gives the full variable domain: EAGVTQFPSHSVIEKGQTVTLRCDPISGHDNLYWYRRVMGKEIKFLLHFVKESKQDESGMPNNRFLAERTGGTYSTLKVQPAELEDSGVYFCASSQGQAEPQHFGDGTRLSIL.

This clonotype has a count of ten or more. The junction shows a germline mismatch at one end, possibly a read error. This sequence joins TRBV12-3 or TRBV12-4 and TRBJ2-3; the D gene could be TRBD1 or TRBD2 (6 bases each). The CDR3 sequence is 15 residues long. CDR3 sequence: CASSLVGGPTDTQYF. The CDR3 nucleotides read TGCGCCAGCAGCCTTGTAGGGGGGCCCACAGATACGCAGTATTTT.

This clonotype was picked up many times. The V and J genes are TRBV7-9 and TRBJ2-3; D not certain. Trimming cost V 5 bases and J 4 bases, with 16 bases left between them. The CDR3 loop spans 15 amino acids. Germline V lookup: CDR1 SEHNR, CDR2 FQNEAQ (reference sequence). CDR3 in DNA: TGTGCCAGCAGCCCGAGGACCATGATGGCAGATACGCAGTATTTT. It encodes CASSPRTMMADTQYF.

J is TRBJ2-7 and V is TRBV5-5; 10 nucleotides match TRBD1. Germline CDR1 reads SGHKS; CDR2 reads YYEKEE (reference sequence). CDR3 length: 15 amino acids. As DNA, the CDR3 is TGTGCCAGCAGGTTGGGACAGGGGAGTGGATACGAGCAGTACGTC. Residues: CASRLGQGSGYEQYV.

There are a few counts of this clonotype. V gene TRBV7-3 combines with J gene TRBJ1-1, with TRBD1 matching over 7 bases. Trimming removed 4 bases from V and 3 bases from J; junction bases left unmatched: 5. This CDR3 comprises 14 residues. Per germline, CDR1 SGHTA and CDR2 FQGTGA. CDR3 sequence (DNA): TGTGCCAGCAGCTCTGACAGGGACTACACTGAAGCTTTCTTT. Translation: CASSSDRDYTEAFF. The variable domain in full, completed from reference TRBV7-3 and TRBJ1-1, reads GAGVSQTPSNKVTEKGKYVELRCDPISGHTALYWYRQSLGQGPEFLIYFQGTGAADDSGLPNDRFFAVRPEGSVSTLKIQRTERGDSAVYLCASSSDRDYTEAFFGQGTRLTVV.

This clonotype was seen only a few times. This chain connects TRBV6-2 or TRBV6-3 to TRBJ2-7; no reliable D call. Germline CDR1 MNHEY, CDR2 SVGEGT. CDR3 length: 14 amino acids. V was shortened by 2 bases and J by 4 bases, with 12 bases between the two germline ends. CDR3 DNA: TGTGCCAGCAGTTACCGAGGAAACTCGTACGAGCAGTACGTC. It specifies CASSYRGNSYEQYV.